These 12 T cell receptor beta chains came from one sample sequenced in a study of technical replicates of blood from several donors. The assay was immunoSEQ multiplex PCR, and TCRdb's table has in-frame clones only and misses some. This table holds nearly 80,000 clones, about 96% found once. The specimen was T cells isolated from PBMCs. Source of these receptors: a human donor in good health.

The chain joins TRBV7-2 to TRBJ2-4; D is unresolved. Germline values: CDR1 SGHTA, CDR2 FQGNSA. This CDR3 is 16 amino acids long. V gave up 5 bases and J gave up 2 bases, with 16 bases separating them. The CDR3, as DNA: TGTGCCAGCAGCCCGGCTAGTAGTTCAACCAAAAACATTCAGTACTTC. Translated, it gives CASSPASSSTKNIQYF.

This sequence joins TRBV9 and TRBJ1-2; TRBD1 matches 8 bases. Germline CDR1 and CDR2: SGDLS and YYNGEE. The length of the CDR3 is 12 residues. V lost 3 bases, J lost 7 bases, and 2 bases stayed unmatched. CDR3 in amino acids: CASSGRGLGYTF. For the CDR3, the DNA is TGTGCCAGCAGCGGCAGGGGGCTTGGCTACACCTTC.

In DNA, the CDR3 is TGTGCCAGCGGCCCGCCCCCACTGGCTAGCGAGCAGTACTTC. It is translated as CASGPPPLASEQYF. The genes are TRBV6-5 and TRBJ2-7; no definite D call. V shed 8 bases and J shed 6 bases, with 20 bases lying between them. Germline V lookup: CDR1 MNHEY, CDR2 SVGAGI. The CDR3 loop spans 14 amino acids.

This chain links TRBV2 with TRBJ1-5; no reliable D call. V was trimmed by 2 bases and J by 4 bases, leaving 21 bases between them. Germline CDR1 is SNHLY and CDR2 is FYNNEI. The CDR3 consists of 18 residues. The CDR3 loop is CASSESEGGSYWNQPQHF. CDR3 bases: TGTGCCAGCAGTGAATCAGAAGGAGGGTCCTACTGGAATCAGCCCCAGCATTTT.

The chain has TRBV28 and TRBJ2-1; TRBD1 might be the D (6 bases). The V and J ends lost 6 bases and 2 bases respectively, with 14 bases between them. Germline CDR1 is MDHEN and CDR2 is SYDVKM. This CDR3 comprises 15 residues. CDR3 in DNA: TGTGCCAGCAGCCGAGACAGGACAGCCTACAATGAGCAGTTCTTC. Translation: CASSRDRTAYNEQFF. The variable domain in full, with the rest retrieved from reference TRBV28 and TRBJ2-1, is DVKVTQSSRYLVKRTGEKVFLECVQDMDHENMFWYRQDPGLGLRLIYFSYDVKMKEKGDIPEGYSVSREKKERFSLILESASTNQTSMYLCASSRDRTAYNEQFFGPGTRLTVL.

This clone occurred once. The V gene is TRBV14, the J gene TRBJ2-3; D perhaps matches TRBD2 (6 bases). The germline CDR1 and CDR2 sequences are SGHDN and FVKESK. The CDR3 contains 17 residues. V lost 0 bases to trimming and J lost 1 base, with 14 bases between them. The DNA for the CDR3 is TGTGCCAGCAGCCAAGATGTGGGAGGCACACGCACAGATACGCAGTATTTT. This translates into CASSQDVGGTRTDTQYF.

The chain employs TRBV7-2 and TRBJ1-2, with no clear D. The CDR3 contains 11 residues. CDR1 is SGHTA, CDR2 FQGNSA, per germline. V lost 4 bases and J lost 8, with 8 bases in between. CDR3 sequence (DNA): TGTGCCAGCAGCTCCTACTTAGGCTACACCTTC. This translates into CASSSYLGYTF.

The chain employs TRBV5-8 and TRBJ2-1; 15 bases agree with TRBD2. Unmatched junction bases numbered 15, after V lost 7 bases and J lost 10 bases. The CDR3 spans 17 residues. In germline, CDR1 is SGHTS, CDR2 YDEGEE. The chain's CDR3 is CASRYSGTSGRLREQFF. The DNA for the CDR3 is TGTGCCAGCCGTTACAGTGGGACTAGCGGGAGGTTGCGGGAGCAGTTCTTC.

This clone was counted once. The chain couples TRBV2 to TRBJ2-1; no firm D call. The germline V and J ends were trimmed by 3 bases and 4 bases, with 7 bases remaining between them. The germline CDR1 and CDR2 sequences are SNHLY and FYNNEI. The CDR3 is 13 residues long. CDR3 amino acids: CASSESGYNEQFF. For the CDR3, the DNA is TGTGCCAGCAGTGAGTCCGGGTACAATGAGCAGTTCTTC.

This clone has more than one count but fewer than ten. CDR3 protein: CASSLFEVGGEAFF. DNA of the CDR3: TGTGCCAGCAGCTTATTCGAGGTAGGAGGTGAAGCTTTCTTT. This rearrangement joins TRBV7-9 to TRBJ1-1; unclear D gene. Germline CDR1 and CDR2: SEHNR and FQNEAQ (reference sequence). V lost 2 bases and J 7 bases, leaving 14 bases between the germline ends. The CDR3 runs to 14 residues.

This chain connects TRBV5-4 to TRBJ2-5; D not certain. V was cut by 0 bases and J by 2 bases, with 8 bases left in between. CDR3 length: 14 residues. Germline lookup yields CDR1 SGHNT and CDR2 YYREEE (reference sequence). CDR3 DNA sequence: TGTGCCAGCAGCTTGGTACCCCAGCAAGAGACCCAGTACTTC. Translated: CASSLVPQQETQYF.

The chain uses TRBV2 and TRBJ1-5, with 7 bases identical to TRBD1. This CDR3 is built from 14 residues. The germline gives CDR1 SNHLY, CDR2 FYNNEI. The junction had 3 bases not matched to a gene; V was cut back by 5 bases and J by 2 bases. The CDR3 sequence: CASSQQGRNQPQHF. CDR3 DNA: TGTGCCAGCAGTCAACAGGGGCGCAATCAGCCCCAGCATTTT.